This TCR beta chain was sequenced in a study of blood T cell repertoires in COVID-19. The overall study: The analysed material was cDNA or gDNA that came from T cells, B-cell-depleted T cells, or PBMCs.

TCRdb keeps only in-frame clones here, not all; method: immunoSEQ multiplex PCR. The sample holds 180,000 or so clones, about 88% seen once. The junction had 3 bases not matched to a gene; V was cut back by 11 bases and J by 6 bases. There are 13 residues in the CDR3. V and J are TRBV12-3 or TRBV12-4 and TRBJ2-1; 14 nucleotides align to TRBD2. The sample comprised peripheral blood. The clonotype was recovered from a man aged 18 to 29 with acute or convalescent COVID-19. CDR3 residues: CALGLAGVNEQFF. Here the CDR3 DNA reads TGTGCCTTGGGACTAGCGGGGGTCAATGAGCAGTTCTTC.